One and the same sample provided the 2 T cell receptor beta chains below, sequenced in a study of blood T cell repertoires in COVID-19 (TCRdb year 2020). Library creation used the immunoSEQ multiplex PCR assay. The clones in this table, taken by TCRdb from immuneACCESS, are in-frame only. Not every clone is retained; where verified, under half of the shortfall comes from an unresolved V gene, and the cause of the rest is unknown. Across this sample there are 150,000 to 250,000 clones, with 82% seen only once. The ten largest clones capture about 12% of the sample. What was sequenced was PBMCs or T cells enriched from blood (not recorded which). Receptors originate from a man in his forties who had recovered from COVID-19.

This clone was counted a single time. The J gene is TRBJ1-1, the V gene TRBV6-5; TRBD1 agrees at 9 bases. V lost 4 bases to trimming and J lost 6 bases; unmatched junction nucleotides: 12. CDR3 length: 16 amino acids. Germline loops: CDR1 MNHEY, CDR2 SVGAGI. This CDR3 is CASSWGTGSVGAEAFF. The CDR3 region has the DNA TGTGCCAGCAGTTGGGGGACAGGGAGCGTCGGGGCTGAAGCTTTCTTT.

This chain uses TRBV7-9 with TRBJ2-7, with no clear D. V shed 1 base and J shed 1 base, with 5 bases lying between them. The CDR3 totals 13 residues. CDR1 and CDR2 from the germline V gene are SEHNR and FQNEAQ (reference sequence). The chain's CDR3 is CASSLERSYEQYF. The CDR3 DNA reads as TGTGCCAGCAGCTTAGAGAGGTCCTACGAGCAGTACTTC.